This T cell receptor (beta chain) was obtained from a study of blood T cell repertoires in COVID-19. Overall study: Researchers got acute and convalescent COVID-19 samples from the United States, Italy and Spain. The cDNA or gDNA used as material had been derived from T cells, B-cell-depleted T cells, or PBMCs.

This clone appeared a few times. The same CDR3 arises from other DNA sequences in this sample as well. Study processing details: Reference gene primer amplification gave nucleated cell count estimates. Some clones are missing from TCRdb's copy, which holds only in-frame ones; the method was immunoSEQ multiplex PCR. V, J and clone size were drawn from that table, and D and trimming were deduced from the DNA. The table has roughly 95,000 clones, 85% to 95% seen once. This TCR derives from a woman between 50 and 59 years old in a cohort sampled during active COVID-19. Material for sequencing was peripheral blood.

The CDR3 spells CASSPGQGSGNTIYF. In DNA form, the CDR3 reads TGTGCCAGCTCACCGGGACAAGGGTCTGGAAACACCATATATTTT. This chain links TRBV18 with TRBJ1-3; TRBD1 might be the D (6 bases). Trimming removed 3 bases at V and 1 base at J, with 10 bases between. This CDR3 contains 15 residues. Germline V gene data show CDR1 as KGHSH and CDR2 as LQKENI. The whole variable domain, filled in from reference TRBV18 and TRBJ1-3, reads NAGVMQNPRHLVRRRGQEARLRCSPMKGHSHVYWYRQLPEEGLKFMVYLQKENIIDESGMPKERFSAEFPKEGPSILRIQQVVRGDSAAYFCASSPGQGSGNTIYFGEGSWLTVV.